This is a list of T cell receptor beta chains from one sample in a study of blood T cell repertoires in COVID-19. Measured with immunoSEQ multiplex PCR; TCRdb has only the in-frame clones, and not every one. The sample shows fewer than 350,000 clones, just under 90% of them seen only once. Sequences were obtained from PBMCs or T cells enriched from blood (not recorded which). These receptors originate from a woman aged 25 to 39 with acute COVID-19. Both conserved end residues are part of each CDR3. Each record gives: J gene, V gene, D gene, clone size, CDR3 DNA, CDR3 protein. A D gene is named only where the DNA matches it firmly. Clone sizes are given selectively: once, few, many, or a class where the clone is expanded.

J: TRBJ1-1
V: TRBV7-8
D: NA
size: NA
DNA: TGTGCCAGCAGCTCCCTCAGTGACACTGAAGCTTTCTTT
CDR3: CASSSLSDTEAFF

J: TRBJ2-7
V: TRBV19
D: NA
size: NA
DNA: TGTGCCAGTAGTATAGTCAGGGATTTCGGCGAGCAGTACTTC
CDR3: CASSIVRDFGEQYF

J: TRBJ1-5
V: TRBV10-3
D: TRBD1
size: NA
DNA: TGTGCCATCAGTGACTCGAGACAGGGCGATCAGCCCCAGCATTTT
CDR3: CAISDSRQGDQPQHF

J: TRBJ2-7
V: TRBV7-2
D: TRBD2
size: NA
DNA: TGTGCCAGCAGCCCGGGACTAGCGGGGCTCCCCTACGAGCAGTACTTC
CDR3: CASSPGLAGLPYEQYF

J: TRBJ1-5
V: TRBV24-1
D: NA
size: few
DNA: TGTGCCACCAGTGTCTCAGAGGAGCCCCAGCATTTT
CDR3: CATSVSEEPQHF

J: TRBJ1-1
V: TRBV9
D: TRBD1
size: NA
DNA: TGTGCCAGCAGCGCCCAAGGACAGGGAGGCACTGAAGCTTTCTTT
CDR3: CASSAQGQGGTEAFF

J: TRBJ2-1
V: TRBV30
D: NA
size: once
DNA: TGTGCCTGGAGTGTAAGGAGATACAATGAGCAGTTCTTC
CDR3: CAWSVRRYNEQFF

J: TRBJ1-6
V: TRBV9
D: NA
size: NA
DNA: TGTGCCAGCAGCGTAGGGCAGGGAAATTCACCCCTCCACTTT
CDR3: CASSVGQGNSPLHF

J: TRBJ1-6
V: TRBV5-6
D: NA
size: NA
DNA: TGTGCCAGCAGCCCGTTTCCCGGGGATAATTCACCCCTCCACTTT
CDR3: CASSPFPGDNSPLHF

J: TRBJ1-1
V: TRBV30
D: TRBD1
size: NA
DNA: TGTGCCTGGAGTCCCCCGGGACAGAGGAACACTGAAGCTTTCTTT
CDR3: CAWSPPGQRNTEAFF

J: TRBJ1-4
V: TRBV24-1
D: TRBD1
size: NA
DNA: TGTGCCACCAATCGTTCGGACAGGGGAGAAAAACTGTTTTTT
CDR3: CATNRSDRGEKLFF

J: TRBJ2-5
V: TRBV2
D: TRBD1
size: NA
DNA: TGTGCCAGCAGTGAAGCGGGTTGGACAGGGGAAGAGACCCAGTACTTC
CDR3: CASSEAGWTGEETQYF

J: TRBJ2-1
V: TRBV15
D: NA
size: few
DNA: TGTGCCACCAGCAGAGAGAGGGCTTATGAGCAGTTCTTC
CDR3: CATSRERAYEQFF

J: TRBJ2-7
V: TRBV11-2
D: NA
size: NA
DNA: TGTGCCAGCAGCTCCAGACTAGGCCTTGTGTACGAGCAGTACTTC
CDR3: CASSSRLGLVYEQYF

J: TRBJ2-5
V: TRBV2
D: NA
size: NA
DNA: TGTGCCAGCGAGGCAGTCCAAGAGACCCAGTACTTC
CDR3: CASEAVQETQYF

J: TRBJ2-1
V: TRBV7-2
D: TRBD2
size: once
DNA: TGTGCCAGCAGCCTCGGACTAGCAGACTACAATGAGCAGTTCTTC
CDR3: CASSLGLADYNEQFF

J: TRBJ2-5
V: TRBV7-6
D: TRBD2
size: NA
DNA: TGTGCCAGCAGCTTGGGTGGGGGGGGTTGGCAAGAGACCCAGTACTTC
CDR3: CASSLGGGGWQETQYF

J: TRBJ1-5
V: TRBV5-6
D: NA
size: NA
DNA: TGTGCCAGCAGCTTTGGGGCTGATCAGCCCCAGCATTTT
CDR3: CASSFGADQPQHF

J: TRBJ2-6
V: TRBV3-1/TRBV3-2
D: NA
size: NA
DNA: TGTGCCAGCAGCCAAGACAGGGTTGGGGCCAACGTCCTGACTTTC
CDR3: CASSQDRVGANVLTF

J: TRBJ2-1
V: TRBV5-1
D: TRBD1
size: once
DNA: TGCGCCAGCAGCTTCGGGACAGCAAACAATGAGCAGTTCTTC
CDR3: CASSFGTANNEQFF

J: TRBJ2-2
V: TRBV11-2
D: TRBD2
size: NA
DNA: TGTGCCAGCAGCCCGAATGCCGGGACTAGCAGTACCGGGGAGCTGTTTTTT
CDR3: CASSPNAGTSSTGELFF

J: TRBJ2-7
V: TRBV5-6
D: TRBD2
size: NA
DNA: TGTGCCAGCAGCTTGGCCGCTAGCGGCAGCTCCTACGAGCAGTACTTC
CDR3: CASSLAASGSSYEQYF

J: TRBJ2-7
V: TRBV6-2/TRBV6-3
D: NA
size: once
DNA: TGTGCCAGCAGTTACTCTCAGGCCTACGAGCAGTACTTC
CDR3: CASSYSQAYEQYF

J: TRBJ2-1
V: TRBV20-1
D: TRBD2
size: NA
DNA: TGCAGTGCTAGTACCGGGACTAGCGGGAGCAATGAGCAGTTCTTC
CDR3: CSASTGTSGSNEQFF

J: TRBJ2-2
V: TRBV9
D: NA
size: NA
DNA: TGTGCCAGCAGCGTGGCCGGGAACCCCACCGGGGAGCTGTTTTTT
CDR3: CASSVAGNPTGELFF

J: TRBJ2-1
V: TRBV27
D: TRBD2
size: once
DNA: TGTGCCAGCAGTGGGGGACTAGCGGGAGAATGGAATGAGCAGTTCTTC
CDR3: CASSGGLAGEWNEQFF

J: TRBJ1-4
V: TRBV3-1/TRBV3-2
D: TRBD1
size: NA
DNA: TGTGCCAGCAGCCCGGGACAGGGCCCTGAAAAACTGTTTTTT
CDR3: CASSPGQGPEKLFF

J: TRBJ1-1
V: TRBV12-5
D: NA
size: NA
DNA: TGTGCTAGAACAATCCCAGACAGATTGAACACTGAAGCTTTCTTT
CDR3: CARTIPDRLNTEAFF

J: TRBJ1-5
V: TRBV15
D: NA
size: NA
DNA: TGTGCCACCAGCGGATCGGGGGGGCAGGACAATCAGCCCCAGCATTTT
CDR3: CATSGSGGQDNQPQHF

J: TRBJ2-2
V: TRBV4-1
D: NA
size: NA
DNA: TGCGCCAGCAGCCAAGTCCCCGGGGGAATAGCGACCGGGGAGCTGTTTTTT
CDR3: CASSQVPGGIATGELFF